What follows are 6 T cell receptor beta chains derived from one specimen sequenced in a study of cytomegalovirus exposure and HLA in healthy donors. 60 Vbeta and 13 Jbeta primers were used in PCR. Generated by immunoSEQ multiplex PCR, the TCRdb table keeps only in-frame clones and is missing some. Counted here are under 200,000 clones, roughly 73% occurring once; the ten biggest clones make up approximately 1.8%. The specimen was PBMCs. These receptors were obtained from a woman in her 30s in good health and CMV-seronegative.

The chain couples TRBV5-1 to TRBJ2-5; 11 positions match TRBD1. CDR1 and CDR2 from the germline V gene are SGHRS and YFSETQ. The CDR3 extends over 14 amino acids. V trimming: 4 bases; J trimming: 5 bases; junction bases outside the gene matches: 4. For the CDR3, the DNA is TGCGCCAGCAGCGTCGGACAGGGGGCGGAGACCCAGTACTTC. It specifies CASSVGQGAETQYF.

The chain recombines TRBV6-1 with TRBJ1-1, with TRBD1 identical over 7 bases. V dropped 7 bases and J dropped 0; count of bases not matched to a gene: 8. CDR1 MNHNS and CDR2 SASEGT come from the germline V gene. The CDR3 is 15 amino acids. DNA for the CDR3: TGTGCCAGCACCAGAGAACAGGGGATGAACACTGAAGCTTTCTTT. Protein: CASTREQGMNTEAFF.

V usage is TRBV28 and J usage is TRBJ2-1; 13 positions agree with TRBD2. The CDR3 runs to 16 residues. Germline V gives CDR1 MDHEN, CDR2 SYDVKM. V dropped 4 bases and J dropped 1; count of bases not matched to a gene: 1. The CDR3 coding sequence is TGTGCCAGCAGTTGGGGACTAGCGGGGTCCTACAATGAGCAGTTCTTC. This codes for CASSWGLAGSYNEQFF.

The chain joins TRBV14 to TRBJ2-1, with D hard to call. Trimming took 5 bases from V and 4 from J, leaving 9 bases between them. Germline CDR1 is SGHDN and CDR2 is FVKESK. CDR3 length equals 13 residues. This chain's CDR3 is CASSSGGYNEQFF. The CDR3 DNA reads TGTGCCAGCAGCTCCGGCGGTTACAATGAGCAGTTCTTC.

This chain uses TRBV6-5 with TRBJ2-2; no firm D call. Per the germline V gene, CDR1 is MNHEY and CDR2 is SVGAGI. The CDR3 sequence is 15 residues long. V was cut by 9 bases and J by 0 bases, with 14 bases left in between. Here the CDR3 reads CASFKLPANTGELFF. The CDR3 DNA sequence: TGTGCCAGTTTTAAACTTCCCGCGAACACCGGGGAGCTGTTTTTT.

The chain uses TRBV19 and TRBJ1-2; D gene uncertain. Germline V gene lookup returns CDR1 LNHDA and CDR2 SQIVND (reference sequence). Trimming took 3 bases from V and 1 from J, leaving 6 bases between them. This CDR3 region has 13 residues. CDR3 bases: TGTGCCAGTAGTATCAACATTAACTATGGCTACACCTTC. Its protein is CASSININYGYTF.